This T cell receptor (beta chain) was captured by sequencing in a study of blood T cell repertoires in COVID-19. Study background: T cells, B-cell-depleted T cells, or PBMCs supplied cDNA or gDNA.

As processed by the authors: Quantification of nucleated cells was approximated via reference gene primer amplification. Measured with immunoSEQ multiplex PCR; TCRdb has only the in-frame clones, and not every one. The V and J calls and clone size were taken over from that table, and D and trimming were inferred from the DNA. The repertoire includes roughly 160,000 clones, under 90% of them detected once, and about a sixth sits in the top ten. The germline gives CDR1 KGHSH, CDR2 LQKENI. There are 14 residues in the CDR3. V lost 3 bases and J lost 2, with 10 bases in between. Study members were between about 18 and 95 years old and lived in roughly 24 US regions. Recovery meant two consecutive negative NP/OP PCR tests, professional clearance, or resolved symptoms.

The V call is TRBV18, the J call TRBJ1-1; D is undetermined. The sequenced material came from PBMCs or T cells enriched from blood (not recorded which). This TCR derives from a man aged 55 to 69 who had recovered from COVID-19. This CDR3 is CASSPLGSNTEAFF. Written as DNA, the CDR3 is TGTGCCAGCTCACCGCTAGGGAGCAACACTGAAGCTTTCTTT.